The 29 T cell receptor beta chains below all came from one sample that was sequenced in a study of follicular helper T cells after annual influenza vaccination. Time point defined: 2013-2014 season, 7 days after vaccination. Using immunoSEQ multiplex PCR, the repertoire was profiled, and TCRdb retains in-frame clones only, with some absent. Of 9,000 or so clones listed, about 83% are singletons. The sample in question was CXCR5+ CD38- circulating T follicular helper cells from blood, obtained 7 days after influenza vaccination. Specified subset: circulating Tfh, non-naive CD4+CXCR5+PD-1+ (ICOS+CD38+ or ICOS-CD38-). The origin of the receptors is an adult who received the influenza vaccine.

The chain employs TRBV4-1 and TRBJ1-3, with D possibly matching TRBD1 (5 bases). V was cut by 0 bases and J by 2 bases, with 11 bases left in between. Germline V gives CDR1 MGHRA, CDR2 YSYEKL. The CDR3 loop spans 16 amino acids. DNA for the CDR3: TGCGCCAGCAGCCAAGAAGTGGCAGGGACTGGAAACACCATATATTTT. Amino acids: CASSQEVAGTGNTIYF.

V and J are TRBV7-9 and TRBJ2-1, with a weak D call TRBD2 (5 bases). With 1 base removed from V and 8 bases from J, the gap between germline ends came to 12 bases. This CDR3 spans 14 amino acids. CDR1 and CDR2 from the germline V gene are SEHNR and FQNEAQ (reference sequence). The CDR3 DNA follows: TGTGCCAGCAGCTTAGGGGCTAGCTCTTATGAGCAGTTCTTC. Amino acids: CASSLGASSYEQFF.

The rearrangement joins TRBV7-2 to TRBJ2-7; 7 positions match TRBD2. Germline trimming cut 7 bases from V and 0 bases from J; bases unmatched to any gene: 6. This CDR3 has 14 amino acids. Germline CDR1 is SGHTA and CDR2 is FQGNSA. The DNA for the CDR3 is TGTGCCAGCATCCCCGGGGGGAGCTCCTACGAGCAGTACTTC. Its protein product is CASIPGGSSYEQYF.

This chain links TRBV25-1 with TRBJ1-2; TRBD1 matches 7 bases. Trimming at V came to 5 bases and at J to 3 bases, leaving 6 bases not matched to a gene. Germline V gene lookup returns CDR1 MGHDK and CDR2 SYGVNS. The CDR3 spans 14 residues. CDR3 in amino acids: CASSRTGGYYGYTF. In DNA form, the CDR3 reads TGTGCCAGCAGTAGGACAGGAGGGTACTATGGCTACACCTTC.

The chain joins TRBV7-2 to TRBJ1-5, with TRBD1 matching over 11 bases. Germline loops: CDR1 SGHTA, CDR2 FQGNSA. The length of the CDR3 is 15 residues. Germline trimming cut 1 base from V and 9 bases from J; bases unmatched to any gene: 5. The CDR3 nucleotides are TGTGCCAGCAGCTTAGGGGACAGGGGGACGTTGCCCCAGCATTTT. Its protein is CASSLGDRGTLPQHF.

This CDR3 is CASSSRSGTEQFF. In DNA, the CDR3 is TGTGCCAGCAGCTCGAGAAGCGGGACCGAGCAGTTCTTC. The chain uses TRBV5-4 and TRBJ2-1; 7 nucleotides match TRBD2. The V segment lost 3 bases and the J segment 10 bases; nucleotides outside the gene matches: 7. CDR3 size: 13 residues. Germline CDR1 SGHNT, CDR2 YYREEE (reference sequence).

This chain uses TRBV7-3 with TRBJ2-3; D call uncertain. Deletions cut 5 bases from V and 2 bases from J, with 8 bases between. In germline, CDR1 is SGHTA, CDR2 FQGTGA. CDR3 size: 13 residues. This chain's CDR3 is CASSRLNTDTQYF. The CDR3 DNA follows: TGTGCCAGCAGCCGACTCAACACAGATACGCAGTATTTT.

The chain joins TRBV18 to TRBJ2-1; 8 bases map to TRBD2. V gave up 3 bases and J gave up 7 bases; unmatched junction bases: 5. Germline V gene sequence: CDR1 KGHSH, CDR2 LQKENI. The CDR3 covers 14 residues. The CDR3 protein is CASSPGTRSNEQFF. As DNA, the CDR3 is TGTGCCAGCTCACCCGGGACTAGAAGTAATGAGCAGTTCTTC. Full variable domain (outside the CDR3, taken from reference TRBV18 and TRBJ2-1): NAGVMQNPRHLVRRRGQEARLRCSPMKGHSHVYWYRQLPEEGLKFMVYLQKENIIDESGMPKERFSAEFPKEGPSILRIQQVVRGDSAAYFCASSPGTRSNEQFFGPGTRLTVL.

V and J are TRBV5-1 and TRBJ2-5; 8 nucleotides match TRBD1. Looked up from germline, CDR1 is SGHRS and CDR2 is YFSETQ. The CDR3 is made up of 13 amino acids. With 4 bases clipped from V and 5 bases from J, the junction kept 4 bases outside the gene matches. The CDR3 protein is CASSLRTGETQYF. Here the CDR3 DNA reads TGCGCCAGCAGCCTCCGGACAGGGGAGACCCAGTACTTC.

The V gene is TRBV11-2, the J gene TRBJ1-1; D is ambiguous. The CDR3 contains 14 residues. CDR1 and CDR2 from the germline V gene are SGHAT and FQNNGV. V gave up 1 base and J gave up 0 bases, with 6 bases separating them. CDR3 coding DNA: TGTGCCAGCAGCTTAGGGCAGATGAACACTGAAGCTTTCTTT. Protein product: CASSLGQMNTEAFF.

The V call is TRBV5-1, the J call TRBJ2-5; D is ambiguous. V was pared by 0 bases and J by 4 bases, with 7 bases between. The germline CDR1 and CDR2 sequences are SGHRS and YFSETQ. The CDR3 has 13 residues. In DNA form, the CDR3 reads TGCGCCAGCAGCTTGGTTCTGGGAGAGACCCAGTACTTC. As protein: CASSLVLGETQYF.

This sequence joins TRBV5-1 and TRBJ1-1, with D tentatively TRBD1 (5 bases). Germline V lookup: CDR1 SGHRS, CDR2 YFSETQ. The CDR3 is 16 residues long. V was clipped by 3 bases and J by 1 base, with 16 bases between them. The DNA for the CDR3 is TGCGCCAGCAGCTGGGGGGTATTTGGAGGGAACACTGAAGCTTTCTTT. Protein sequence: CASSWGVFGGNTEAFF. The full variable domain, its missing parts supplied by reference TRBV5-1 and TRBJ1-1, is KAGVTQTPRYLIKTRGQQVTLSCSPISGHRSVSWYQQTPGQGLQFLFEYFSETQRNKGNFPGRFSGRQFSNSRSEMNVSTLELGDSALYLCASSWGVFGGNTEAFFGQGTRLTVV.

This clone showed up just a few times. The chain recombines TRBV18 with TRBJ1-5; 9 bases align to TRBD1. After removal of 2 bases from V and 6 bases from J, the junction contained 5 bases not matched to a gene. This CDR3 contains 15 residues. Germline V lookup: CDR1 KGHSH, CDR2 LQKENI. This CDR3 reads CASSPGGQGRQPQHF. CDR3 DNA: TGTGCCAGCTCACCAGGGGGACAGGGCCGTCAGCCCCAGCATTTT. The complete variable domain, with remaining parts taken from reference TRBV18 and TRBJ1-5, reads NAGVMQNPRHLVRRRGQEARLRCSPMKGHSHVYWYRQLPEEGLKFMVYLQKENIIDESGMPKERFSAEFPKEGPSILRIQQVVRGDSAAYFCASSPGGQGRQPQHFGDGTRLSIL.

CDR3 DNA sequence: TGTGCCAGCTCACCACCGAGGCAGCTACATGAAGCTTTCTTT. It codes for CASSPPRQLHEAFF. J is TRBJ1-1 and V is TRBV18, with D unclear. V lost 0 bases to trimming and J lost 7 bases, with 12 bases between them. The CDR3 is made up of 14 amino acids. Germline CDR1 reads KGHSH; CDR2 reads LQKENI.

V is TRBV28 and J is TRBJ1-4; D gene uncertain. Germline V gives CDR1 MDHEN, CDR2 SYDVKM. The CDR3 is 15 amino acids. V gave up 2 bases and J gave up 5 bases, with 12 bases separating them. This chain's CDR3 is CASSLPGPQNEKLFF. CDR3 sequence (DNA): TGTGCCAGCAGTTTACCCGGACCCCAGAATGAAAAACTGTTTTTT.

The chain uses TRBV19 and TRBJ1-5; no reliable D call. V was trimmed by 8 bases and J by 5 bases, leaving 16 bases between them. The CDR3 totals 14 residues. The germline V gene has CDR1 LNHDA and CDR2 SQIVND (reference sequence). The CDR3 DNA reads TGTGCCAGTTCTCAGGCAGGAGCGGATCAGCCCCAGCATTTT. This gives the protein CASSQAGADQPQHF. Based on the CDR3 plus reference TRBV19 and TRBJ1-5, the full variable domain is DGGITQSPKYLFRKEGQNVTLSCEQNLNHDAMYWYRQDPGQGLRLIYYSQIVNDFQKGDIAEGYSVSREKKESFPLTVTSAQKNPTAFYLCASSQAGADQPQHFGDGTRLSIL.

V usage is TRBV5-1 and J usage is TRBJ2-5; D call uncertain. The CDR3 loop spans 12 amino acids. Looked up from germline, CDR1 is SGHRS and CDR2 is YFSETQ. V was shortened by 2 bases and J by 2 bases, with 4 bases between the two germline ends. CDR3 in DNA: TGCGCCAGCAGCTTTGGTCAAGAGACCCAGTACTTC. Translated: CASSFGQETQYF.

DNA for the CDR3: TGTGCCTGGAGTGTACCGGGCCGCCCCCCCAACACCGGGGAGCTGTTTTTT. Protein: CAWSVPGRPPNTGELFF. The rearrangement joins TRBV30 to TRBJ2-2, with no clear D. Germline loops: CDR1 GTSNPN, CDR2 SVGIG (reference sequence). The V end lost 0 bases, the J end lost 2 bases, and 16 bases lay between the germline ends. There are 17 residues in the CDR3. Supplemented by reference TRBV30 and TRBJ2-2, the full variable domain reads SQTIHQWPATLVQPVGSPLSLECTVEGTSNPNLYWYRQAAGRGLQLLFYSVGIGQISSEVPQNLSASRPQDRQFILSSKKLLLSDSGFYLCAWSVPGRPPNTGELFFGEGSRLTVL.

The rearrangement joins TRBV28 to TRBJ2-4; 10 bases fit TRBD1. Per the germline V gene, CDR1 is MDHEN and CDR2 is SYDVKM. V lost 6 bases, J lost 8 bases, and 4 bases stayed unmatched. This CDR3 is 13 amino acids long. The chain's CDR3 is CASRGTGEDIQYF. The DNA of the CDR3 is TGTGCCAGCAGGGGGACAGGGGAGGACATTCAGTACTTC.

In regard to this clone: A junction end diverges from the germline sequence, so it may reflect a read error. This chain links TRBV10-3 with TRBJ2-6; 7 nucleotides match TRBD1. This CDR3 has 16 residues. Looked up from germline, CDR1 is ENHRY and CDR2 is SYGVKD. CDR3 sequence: CASSQDRSSGANVLTF. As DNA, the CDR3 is TGTGCCAGCAGTCAGGACAGGAGCTCTGGGGCCAACGTCCTGACTTTC.

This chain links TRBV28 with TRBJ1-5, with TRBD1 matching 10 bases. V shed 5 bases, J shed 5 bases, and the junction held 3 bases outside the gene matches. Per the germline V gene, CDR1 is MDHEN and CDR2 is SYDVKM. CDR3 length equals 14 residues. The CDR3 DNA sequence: TGTGCCAGCAGTCCCGGACAGGGGGATCAGCCCCAGCATTTT. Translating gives CASSPGQGDQPQHF.

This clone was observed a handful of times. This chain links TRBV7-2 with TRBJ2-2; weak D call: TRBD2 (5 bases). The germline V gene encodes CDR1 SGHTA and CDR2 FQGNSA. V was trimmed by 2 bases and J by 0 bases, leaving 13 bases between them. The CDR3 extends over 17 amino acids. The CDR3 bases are TGTGCCAGCAGCTTATCGCCGGGAACCGCGAACACCGGGGAGCTGTTTTTT. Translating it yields CASSLSPGTANTGELFF.

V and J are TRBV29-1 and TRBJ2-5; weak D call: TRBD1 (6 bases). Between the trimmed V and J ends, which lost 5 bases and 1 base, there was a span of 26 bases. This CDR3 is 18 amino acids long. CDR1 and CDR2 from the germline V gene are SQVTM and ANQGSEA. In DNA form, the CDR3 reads TGCAGCGTTACCCCCCCCCTCGGGACATTGGATACCCAAGAGACCCAGTACTTC. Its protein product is CSVTPPLGTLDTQETQYF.

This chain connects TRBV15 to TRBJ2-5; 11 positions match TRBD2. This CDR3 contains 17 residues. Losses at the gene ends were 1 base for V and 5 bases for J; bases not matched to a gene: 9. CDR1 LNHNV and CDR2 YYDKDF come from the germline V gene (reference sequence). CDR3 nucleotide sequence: TGTGCCACCAGCAGAGGGGCGACTAGCGGGATGGGGGAGACCCAGTACTTC. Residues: CATSRGATSGMGETQYF.

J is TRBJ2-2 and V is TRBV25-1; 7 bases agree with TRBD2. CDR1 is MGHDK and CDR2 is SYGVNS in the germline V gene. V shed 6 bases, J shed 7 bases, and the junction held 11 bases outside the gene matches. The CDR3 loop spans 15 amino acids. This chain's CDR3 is CASSPGTTPLGELFF. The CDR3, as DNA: TGTGCCAGCAGCCCCGGGACTACCCCCCTCGGGGAGCTGTTTTTT.

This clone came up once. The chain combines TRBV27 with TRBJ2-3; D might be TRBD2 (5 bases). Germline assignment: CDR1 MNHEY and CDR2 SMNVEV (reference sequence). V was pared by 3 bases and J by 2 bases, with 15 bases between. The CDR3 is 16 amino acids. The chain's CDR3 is CASSFGGYTTTDTQYF. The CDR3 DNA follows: TGTGCCAGCAGTTTCGGAGGATACACCACCACAGATACGCAGTATTTT.

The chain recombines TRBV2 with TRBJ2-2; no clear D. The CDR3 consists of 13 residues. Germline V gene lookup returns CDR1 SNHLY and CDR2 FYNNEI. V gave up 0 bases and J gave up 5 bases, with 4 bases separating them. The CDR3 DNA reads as TGTGCCAGCAGTGAAGCACGGACCGGGGAGCTGTTTTTT. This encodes CASSEARTGELFF. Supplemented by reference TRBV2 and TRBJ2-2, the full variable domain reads EPEVTQTPSHQVTQMGQEVILRCVPISNHLYFYWYRQILGQKVEFLVSFYNNEISEKSEIFDDQFSVERPDGSNFTLKIRSTKLEDSAMYFCASSEARTGELFFGEGSRLTVL.

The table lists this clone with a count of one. CDR3 nucleotide sequence: TGTGCCAGCAGCTTAACGGGGCAGGGGCTCACAGATACGCAGTATTTT. The encoded protein is CASSLTGQGLTDTQYF. The chain is built from TRBV7-3 and TRBJ2-3, with TRBD1 as a possible D gene (6 bases). CDR1 and CDR2 from the germline V gene are SGHTA and FQGTGA. V lost 0 bases, J lost 2 bases, and 12 bases lay in between. CDR3 length: 16 amino acids.

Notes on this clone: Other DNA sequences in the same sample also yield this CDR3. The CDR3 sequence: CATTRTGANTGELFF. DNA for the CDR3: TGTGCCACCACTCGGACAGGGGCTAACACCGGGGAGCTGTTTTTT. V and J are TRBV6-5 and TRBJ2-2, with TRBD1 matching over 9 bases. There are 15 residues in the CDR3. Germline V lookup: CDR1 MNHEY, CDR2 SVGAGI. V was clipped by 10 bases and J by 2 bases; unmatched bases: 8.